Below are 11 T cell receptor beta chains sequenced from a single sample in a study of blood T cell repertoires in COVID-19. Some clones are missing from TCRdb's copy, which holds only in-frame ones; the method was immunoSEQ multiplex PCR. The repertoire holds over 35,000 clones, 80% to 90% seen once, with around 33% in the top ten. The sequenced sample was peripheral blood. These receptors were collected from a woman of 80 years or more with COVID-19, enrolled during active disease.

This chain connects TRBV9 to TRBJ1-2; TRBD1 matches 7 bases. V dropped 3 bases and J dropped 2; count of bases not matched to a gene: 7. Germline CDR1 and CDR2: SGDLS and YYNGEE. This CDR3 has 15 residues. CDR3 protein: CASSAGQSINYGYTF. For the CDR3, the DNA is TGTGCCAGCAGCGCGGGACAGTCAATAAACTATGGCTACACCTTC. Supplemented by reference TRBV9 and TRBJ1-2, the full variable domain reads DSGVTQTPKHLITATGQRVTLRCSPRSGDLSVYWYQQSLDQGLQFLIQYYNGEERAKGNILERFSAQQFPDLHSELNLSSLELGDSALYFCASSAGQSINYGYTFGSGTRLTVV.

The DNA of the CDR3 is TGCGCCAGCAGCTTGGGACTAGCGTACAATGAGCAGTTCTTC. This encodes CASSLGLAYNEQFF. The chain joins TRBV5-1 to TRBJ2-1; 8 bases are a match to TRBD2. Germline V gene lookup returns CDR1 SGHRS and CDR2 YFSETQ. The CDR3 runs to 14 residues. Trimming took 0 bases from V and 4 from J; bases not matched to a gene: 0.

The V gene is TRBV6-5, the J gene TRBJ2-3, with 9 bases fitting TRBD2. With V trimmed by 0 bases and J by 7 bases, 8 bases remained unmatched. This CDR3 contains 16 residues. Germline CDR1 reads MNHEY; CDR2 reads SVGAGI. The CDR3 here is CASSYSTVAGENTQYF. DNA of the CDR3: TGTGCCAGCAGTTACTCGACGGTAGCGGGGGAAAATACGCAGTATTTT.

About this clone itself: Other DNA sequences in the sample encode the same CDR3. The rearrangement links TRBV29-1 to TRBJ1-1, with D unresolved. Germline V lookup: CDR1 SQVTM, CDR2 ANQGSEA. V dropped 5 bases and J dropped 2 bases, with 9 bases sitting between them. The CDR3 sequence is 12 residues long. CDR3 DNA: TGCAGCGTTCCAACGGGTAACACTGAAGCTTTCTTT. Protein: CSVPTGNTEAFF.

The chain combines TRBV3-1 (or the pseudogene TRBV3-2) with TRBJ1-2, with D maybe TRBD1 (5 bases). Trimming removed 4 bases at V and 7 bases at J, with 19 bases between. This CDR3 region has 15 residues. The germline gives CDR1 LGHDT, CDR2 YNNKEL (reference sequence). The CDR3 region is CASSPAMGRSRGYTF. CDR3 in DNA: TGTGCCAGCAGCCCTGCCATGGGGCGGAGTCGTGGCTACACCTTC.

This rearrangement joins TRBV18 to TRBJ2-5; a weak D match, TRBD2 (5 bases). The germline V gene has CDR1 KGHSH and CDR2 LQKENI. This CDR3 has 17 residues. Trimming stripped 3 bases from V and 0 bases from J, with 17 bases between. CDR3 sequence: CASSPILGGQYQETQYF. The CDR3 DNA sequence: TGTGCCAGCTCACCTATTTTGGGCGGGCAATACCAAGAGACCCAGTACTTC.

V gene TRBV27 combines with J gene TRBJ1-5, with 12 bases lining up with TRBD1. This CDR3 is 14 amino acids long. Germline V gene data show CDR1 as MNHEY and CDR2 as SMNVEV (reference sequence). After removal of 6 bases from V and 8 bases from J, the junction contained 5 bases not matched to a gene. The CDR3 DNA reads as TGTGCCAGCAGGGGGACAGGGGGCGCCGAGCCCCAGCATTTT. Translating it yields CASRGTGGAEPQHF.

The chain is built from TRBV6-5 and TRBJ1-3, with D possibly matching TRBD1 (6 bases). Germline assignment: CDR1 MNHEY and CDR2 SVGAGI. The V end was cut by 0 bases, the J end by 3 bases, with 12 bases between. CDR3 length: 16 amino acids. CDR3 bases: TGTGCCAGCAGTTACTCCAAGGGGGGGTTTGGAAACACCATATATTTT. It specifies CASSYSKGGFGNTIYF.

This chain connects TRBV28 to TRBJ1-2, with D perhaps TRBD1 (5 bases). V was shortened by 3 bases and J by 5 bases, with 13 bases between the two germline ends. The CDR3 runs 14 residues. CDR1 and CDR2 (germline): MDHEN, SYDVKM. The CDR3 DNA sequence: TGTGCCAGCAGTTTTCTCAAAGGGGCGTATGGCTACACCTTC. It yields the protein CASSFLKGAYGYTF.

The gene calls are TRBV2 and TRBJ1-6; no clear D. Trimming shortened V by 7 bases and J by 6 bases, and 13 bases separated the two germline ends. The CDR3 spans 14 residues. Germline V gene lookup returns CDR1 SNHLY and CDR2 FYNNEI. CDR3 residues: CASMPSTGNSPLHF. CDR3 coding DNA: TGTGCCAGCATGCCAAGTACGGGTAATTCACCCCTCCACTTT.

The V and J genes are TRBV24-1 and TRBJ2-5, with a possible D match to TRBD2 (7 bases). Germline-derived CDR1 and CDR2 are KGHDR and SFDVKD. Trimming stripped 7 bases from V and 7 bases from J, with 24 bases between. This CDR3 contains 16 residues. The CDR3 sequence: CATSLGGANKLGTQYF. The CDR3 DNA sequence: TGTGCCACCAGCCTGGGGGGGGCGAACAAGTTAGGGACCCAGTACTTC.